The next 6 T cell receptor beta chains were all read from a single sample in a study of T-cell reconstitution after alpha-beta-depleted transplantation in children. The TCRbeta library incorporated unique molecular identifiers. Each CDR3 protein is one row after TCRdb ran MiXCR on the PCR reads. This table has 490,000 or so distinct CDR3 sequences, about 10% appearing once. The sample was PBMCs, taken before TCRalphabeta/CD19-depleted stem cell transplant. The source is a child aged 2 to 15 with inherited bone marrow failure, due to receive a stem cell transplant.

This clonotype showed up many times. CDR3 loop: CASYRQGRAGANVLTF. Written as DNA, the CDR3 is TGTGCCAGCTATCGGCAGGGTAGGGCTGGGGCCAACGTCCTGACTTTC. The rearrangement joins TRBV6-1 to TRBJ2-6; weak D call: TRBD1 (5 bases). This CDR3 is 16 amino acids long. Germline loops: CDR1 MNHNS, CDR2 SASEGT. V lost 8 bases and J 2 bases, leaving 16 bases between the germline ends.

The CDR3 reads CASSWGTSGRTGELFF. The CDR3 nucleotides are TGTGCCAGCAGTTGGGGGACTAGCGGGAGAACCGGGGAGCTGTTTTTT. The V gene is TRBV27, the J gene TRBJ2-2, with 14 bases fitting TRBD2. Germline V CDR1 and CDR2: MNHEY, SMNVEV (reference sequence). Unmatched junction bases numbered 3, after V lost 4 bases and J lost 5 bases. CDR3 length equals 16 residues.

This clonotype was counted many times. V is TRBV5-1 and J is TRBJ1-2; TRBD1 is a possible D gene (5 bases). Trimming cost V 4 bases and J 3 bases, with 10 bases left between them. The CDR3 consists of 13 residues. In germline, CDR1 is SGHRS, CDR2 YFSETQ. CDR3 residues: CASSPGRDYGYTF. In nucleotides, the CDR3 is TGCGCCAGCAGCCCGGGACGGGACTATGGCTACACCTTC.

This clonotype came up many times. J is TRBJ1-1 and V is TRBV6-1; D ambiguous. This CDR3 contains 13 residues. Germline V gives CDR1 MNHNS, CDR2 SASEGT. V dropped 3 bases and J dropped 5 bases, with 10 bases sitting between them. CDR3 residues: CASSEEPRTEAFF. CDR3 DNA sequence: TGTGCCAGCAGTGAGGAACCGCGGACTGAAGCTTTCTTT.

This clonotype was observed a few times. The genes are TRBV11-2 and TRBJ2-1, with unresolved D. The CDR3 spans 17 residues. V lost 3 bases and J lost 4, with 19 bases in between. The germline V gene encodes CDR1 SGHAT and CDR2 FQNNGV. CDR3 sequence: CASSFRASIVFYNEQFF. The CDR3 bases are TGTGCCAGCAGCTTTCGGGCGAGTATAGTATTTTACAATGAGCAGTTCTTC.

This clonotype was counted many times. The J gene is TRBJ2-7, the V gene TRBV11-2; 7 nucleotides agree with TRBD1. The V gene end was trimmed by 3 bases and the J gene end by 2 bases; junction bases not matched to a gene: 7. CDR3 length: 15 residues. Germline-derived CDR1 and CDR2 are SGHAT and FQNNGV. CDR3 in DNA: TGTGCCAGCAGCTTTGGGAACAGGGGAACCTACGAGCAGTACTTC. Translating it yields CASSFGNRGTYEQYF.